Below are 2 T cell receptor beta chains sequenced from a single sample in a study of regulatory T cells in long-lasting Graves disease. Time point denoted: persistent/refractory GD, antithyroid drugs over 5 years with positive TRAb. Extracted RNA from PBMCs served as the source of the TCR library. With iRepertoire HTBI primers and Arm-PCR of CDR3 regions, TCR beta libraries were built. TCRdb redid the calling of the multiplex PCR reads with MiXCR, one entry per CDR3 protein. Among approximately 690,000 distinct CDR3 sequences, about 32% were seen once, and the ten largest hold around 42%. The specimen comprised peripheral blood mononuclear cells (PBMCs), sampled when the disease was refractory, from a patient treated with antithyroid drugs. The receptor set was obtained from a female donor with Graves disease.

The chain couples TRBV7-9 to TRBJ1-2; D remains unclear. The CDR3 runs 13 residues. Trimming took 4 bases from V and 3 from J, leaving 9 bases between them. Germline V CDR1 and CDR2: SEHNR, FQNEAQ (reference sequence). DNA for the CDR3: TGTGCCAGCAGCTCCGGGGAATACTATGGCTACACCTTC. Protein product: CASSSGEYYGYTF.

The table lists this clonotype with many counts. The chain uses TRBV6-1 and TRBJ1-1, with TRBD1 matching 7 bases. This CDR3 spans 16 amino acids. Per germline, CDR1 MNHNS and CDR2 SASEGT. V was pared by 5 bases and J by 0 bases, with 9 bases of the junction left unmatched. The DNA of the CDR3 is TGTGCCAGCAGTCCCAACAGGGGACCCATGAACACTGAAGCTTTCTTT. Translating it yields CASSPNRGPMNTEAFF.